The 26 T cell receptor beta chains below were found in one sample sequenced in a study of blood T cell repertoires in COVID-19. Profiled with immunoSEQ multiplex PCR; TCRdb holds only in-frame clones, not every one. The data hold about 88,000 clones, with approximately 87% observed a single time. The sample taken for sequencing was peripheral blood. The receptors here all came from a woman between 65 and 79 years old with acute or convalescent COVID-19.

This sequence joins TRBV6-5 and TRBJ1-2; no clear D gene. V lost 6 bases and J lost 5, with 13 bases in between. Germline values: CDR1 MNHEY, CDR2 SVGAGI. CDR3 length: 13 residues. CDR3 DNA: TGTGCCAGCAGCGAGGGAGCCATTTATGGCTACACCTTC. It encodes CASSEGAIYGYTF.

This rearrangement joins TRBV5-1 to TRBJ2-5; 7 bases line up with TRBD2. The CDR3 sequence is 15 residues long. V was clipped by 0 bases and J by 4 bases; unmatched bases: 6. The germline V gene has CDR1 SGHRS and CDR2 YFSETQ. The CDR3 nucleotides read TGCGCCAGCAGCTTGGAGGGGACTATGACAGAGACCCAGTACTTC. Its translation is CASSLEGTMTETQYF.

This clone is a singleton in its sample. J is TRBJ1-5 and V is TRBV18, with 7 bases aligning to TRBD1. J gave up 4 bases and V 3 bases, and 6 bases lay outside the gene matches. CDR3 length: 15 amino acids. Germline CDR1 is KGHSH and CDR2 is LQKENI. Here the CDR3 reads CASSPQGQSNQPQHF. The CDR3, as DNA: TGTGCCAGCTCACCCCAGGGACAGAGTAATCAGCCCCAGCATTTT.

DNA for the CDR3: TGTGCCAGCAGTCCTTCTAACTATGGCTACACCTTC. Its translation is CASSPSNYGYTF. This rearrangement joins TRBV12-3 or TRBV12-4 to TRBJ1-2; D uncertain. CDR3 length: 12 residues. V lost 5 bases and J lost 0, with 4 bases in between.

The chain has TRBV6-2 or TRBV6-3 and TRBJ2-1; TRBD2 aligns across 14 bases. V shed 0 bases and J 4 bases; nucleotides not matched to a gene: 2. This CDR3 spans 17 amino acids. Per germline, CDR1 MNHEY and CDR2 SVGEGT. CDR3: CASSYSGLAGVYNEQFF. The CDR3 DNA reads as TGTGCCAGCAGTTACTCGGGACTAGCGGGAGTATACAATGAGCAGTTCTTC.

The chain uses TRBV5-4 and TRBJ1-1; TRBD1 is a possible D gene (6 bases). This CDR3 is 14 amino acids long. CDR1 and CDR2 from the germline V gene are SGHNT and YYREEE (reference sequence). The V and J ends lost 0 bases and 4 bases respectively, with 10 bases between them. The CDR3 DNA sequence: TGTGCCAGCAGCTTGGACCCCAGGGGCACTGAAGCTTTCTTT. Translated, it gives CASSLDPRGTEAFF.

The genes are TRBV5-1 and TRBJ2-1; 9 bases line up with TRBD1. This CDR3 region has 15 residues. V lost 4 bases, J lost 9 bases, and 11 bases stayed unmatched. Per the germline V gene, CDR1 is SGHRS and CDR2 is YFSETQ. The CDR3 nucleotides are TGCGCCAGCAGCACAGGACAGGGGAGGTACTTTGAGCAGTTCTTC. It yields the protein CASSTGQGRYFEQFF.

The genes are TRBV5-1 and TRBJ1-2, with D perhaps matching TRBD1 (5 bases). This CDR3 is built from 15 residues. The germline gives CDR1 SGHRS, CDR2 YFSETQ. V lost 0 bases and J 3 bases, leaving 12 bases between the germline ends. CDR3: CASSLAIPGDYGYTF. CDR3 nucleotide sequence: TGCGCCAGCAGCTTGGCTATTCCGGGGGACTATGGCTACACCTTC.

J is TRBJ2-2 and V is TRBV3-1 (or the pseudogene TRBV3-2), with D perhaps TRBD2 (6 bases). V was clipped by 4 bases and J by 4 bases, with 7 bases between them. Germline V lookup: CDR1 LGHDT, CDR2 YNNKEL (reference sequence). The CDR3 sequence is 13 residues long. CDR3 DNA sequence: TGTGCCAGCAGCCCGGGACTCACCGGGGAGCTGTTTTTT. This codes for CASSPGLTGELFF.

CDR3 protein: CASSPTVTSTDTQYF. The CDR3 region has the DNA TGTGCCAGCAGCCCCACAGTGACCAGCACAGATACGCAGTATTTT. The V and J genes are TRBV3-1 (or the pseudogene TRBV3-2) and TRBJ2-3, with unresolved D. The CDR3 contains 15 residues. Germline V lookup: CDR1 LGHDT, CDR2 YNNKEL (reference sequence). Trimming pared 4 bases from V and 0 bases from J, leaving 11 bases between.

The V gene is TRBV19, the J gene TRBJ1-2, with D tentatively TRBD1 (5 bases). The germline V gene has CDR1 LNHDA and CDR2 SQIVND (reference sequence). The V end lost 1 base, the J end lost 4 bases, and 13 bases lay between the germline ends. The CDR3 covers 15 residues. The CDR3 DNA reads as TGTGCCAGTAGTATAGGGGACTCCTTGAGCTATGGCTACACCTTC. It is translated as CASSIGDSLSYGYTF.

The chain has TRBV7-9 and TRBJ2-7, with D maybe TRBD1 (6 bases). This CDR3 region has 12 residues. V was shortened by 5 bases and J by 4 bases, with 9 bases between the two germline ends. Germline assignment: CDR1 SEHNR and CDR2 FQNEAQ (reference sequence). DNA for the CDR3: TGTGCCAGCAGCGCACAGGGTTACGAGCAGTACGTC. It codes for CASSAQGYEQYV.

The gene calls are TRBV11-2 and TRBJ2-3, with 8 bases aligning to TRBD1. CDR3 length: 15 residues. Germline CDR1 is SGHAT and CDR2 is FQNNGV. Trimming cost V 1 base and J 5 bases; bases outside gene matches: 5. Written as DNA, the CDR3 is TGTGCCAGCAGCTTAGCAGGACAGGGTATAGATACGCAGTATTTT. Its protein is CASSLAGQGIDTQYF.

The chain has TRBV7-8 and TRBJ1-3, with D tentatively TRBD1 (5 bases). V lost 8 bases to trimming and J lost 0 bases, with 14 bases between them. Germline CDR1 is SGHVS and CDR2 is FQNEAQ. The CDR3 covers 15 residues. For the CDR3, the DNA is TGTGCCAGCGTCTGGGGGGGGGACTCTGGAAACACCATATATTTT. Translating gives CASVWGGDSGNTIYF. The full variable domain, in which reference TRBV7-8 and TRBJ1-3 provide the parts outside the CDR3, is GAGVSQSPRYKVAKRGQDVALRCDPISGHVSLFWYQQALGQGPEFLTYFQNEAQLDKSGLPSDRFFAERPEGSVSTLKIQRTQQEDSAVYLCASVWGGDSGNTIYFGEGSWLTVV.

The chain couples TRBV5-1 to TRBJ2-5, with 13 bases aligning to TRBD2. Germline CDR1 is SGHRS and CDR2 is YFSETQ. CDR3 length equals 16 residues. V was pared by 4 bases and J by 5 bases, with 8 bases of the junction left unmatched. CDR3 sequence (DNA): TGCGCCAGCAGCGTAGGGACTAGCGGGATGGGGGAGACCCAGTACTTC. It is translated as CASSVGTSGMGETQYF.

V and J are TRBV6-1 and TRBJ2-7; D is perhaps TRBD1 (6 bases). The CDR3 extends over 15 amino acids. In germline, CDR1 is MNHNS, CDR2 SASEGT. Trimming removed 0 bases from V and 2 bases from J, with 11 bases in between. The CDR3, as DNA: TGTGCCAGCAGTGAAGCGCACAGGGCCCCCTACGAGCAGTACGTC. Encoded protein: CASSEAHRAPYEQYV.

J is TRBJ2-3 and V is TRBV7-2, with TRBD1 matching 10 bases. CDR3 length equals 17 residues. CDR1 and CDR2 (germline): SGHTA, FQGNSA. After removal of 5 bases from V and 3 bases from J, the junction contained 11 bases not matched to a gene. CDR3 bases: TGTGCCAGCAGCCAAACTACCGGGACAGGGGAAACAGATACGCAGTATTTT. It codes for CASSQTTGTGETDTQYF.

This clone appeared a few times. V and J are TRBV28 and TRBJ1-6, with D unclear. The CDR3 is made up of 16 amino acids. The V gene's germline CDR1 is MDHEN and CDR2 SYDVKM. The V end lost 2 bases, the J end lost 3 bases, and 11 bases lay between the germline ends. The CDR3 sequence: CASSLAGWNYNSPLHF. CDR3 DNA: TGTGCCAGCAGTTTAGCAGGCTGGAACTATAATTCACCCCTCCACTTT.

This clone was counted between two and nine times. The V call is TRBV12-3 or TRBV12-4, the J call TRBJ1-1, with 7 nucleotides matching TRBD1. This CDR3 region has 13 residues. The V gene end was trimmed by 5 bases and the J gene end by 6 bases; junction bases not matched to a gene: 6. The CDR3 protein is CASSRATGSEAFF. The CDR3 DNA reads as TGTGCCAGCAGTCGAGCGACAGGGTCTGAAGCTTTCTTT.

V gene TRBV27 combines with J gene TRBJ1-1, with no clear D. CDR1 is MNHEY and CDR2 is SMNVEV in the germline V gene (reference sequence). The CDR3 is 19 residues long. With 1 base removed from V and 1 base from J, the gap between germline ends came to 22 bases. CDR3 nucleotides: TGTGCCAGCAGTTTATTTTGGGGATATCCGGGCCGGGGGAACACTGAAGCTTTCTTT. It encodes CASSLFWGYPGRGNTEAFF.

This chain uses TRBV28 with TRBJ1-6; the match to TRBD1 covers 8 bases. V shed 10 bases, J shed 8 bases, and the junction held 7 bases outside the gene matches. CDR1 and CDR2 (germline): MDHEN, SYDVKM. This CDR3 has 13 residues. CDR3 protein: CAIHRGKDSPLHF. In DNA, the CDR3 is TGTGCCATTCACAGGGGGAAGGATTCACCCCTCCACTTT.

The V gene is TRBV12-5, the J gene TRBJ1-4; the match to TRBD1 covers 11 bases. Germline CDR1 reads LGHNT; CDR2 reads FRNRAP. CDR3 length: 15 amino acids. With V trimmed by 6 bases and J by 11 bases, 11 bases remained unmatched. CDR3 sequence: CASGFTGTGGYKLFF. The DNA for the CDR3 is TGTGCTAGTGGCTTCACCGGGACAGGGGGTTATAAACTGTTTTTT.

V is TRBV5-1 and J is TRBJ1-3; D perhaps matches TRBD1 (5 bases). Germline lookup yields CDR1 SGHRS and CDR2 YFSETQ. V dropped 0 bases and J dropped 8 bases, with 18 bases sitting between them. The CDR3 has 16 residues. CDR3 sequence (DNA): TGCGCCAGCAGCTTGGCGGCCCAGGGTAGGACGGACACCATATATTTT. Its translation is CASSLAAQGRTDTIYF.

CDR3: CASSVTGSSTDTQYF. Written as DNA, the CDR3 is TGTGCCAGTAGTGTAACCGGGTCCTCCACAGATACGCAGTATTTT. This chain uses TRBV19 with TRBJ2-3; the D is unclear. CDR3 size: 15 residues. Germline V gene sequence: CDR1 LNHDA, CDR2 SQIVND (reference sequence). V gave up 5 bases and J gave up 2 bases, with 14 bases separating them.

The chain carries TRBV11-3 and TRBJ2-3; D ambiguous. The length of the CDR3 is 16 residues. Trimming removed 6 bases from V and 1 base from J, with 17 bases in between. CDR1 SGHNT and CDR2 YENEEA come from the germline V gene. CDR3 sequence (DNA): TGTGCCAGCAGTCTGGGTCCCGCCCGGGGCACAGATACGCAGTATTTT. This encodes CASSLGPARGTDTQYF.

The chain links TRBV5-4 to TRBJ2-1, with 11 bases that match TRBD2. The CDR3 extends over 18 amino acids. Germline V CDR1 and CDR2: SGHNT, YYREEE (reference sequence). J gave up 4 bases and V 0 bases, and 9 bases lay outside the gene matches. The CDR3: CASSLGVRPSGGYNEQFF. The CDR3 bases are TGTGCCAGCAGCTTGGGTGTTAGGCCTAGCGGGGGGTACAATGAGCAGTTCTTC.